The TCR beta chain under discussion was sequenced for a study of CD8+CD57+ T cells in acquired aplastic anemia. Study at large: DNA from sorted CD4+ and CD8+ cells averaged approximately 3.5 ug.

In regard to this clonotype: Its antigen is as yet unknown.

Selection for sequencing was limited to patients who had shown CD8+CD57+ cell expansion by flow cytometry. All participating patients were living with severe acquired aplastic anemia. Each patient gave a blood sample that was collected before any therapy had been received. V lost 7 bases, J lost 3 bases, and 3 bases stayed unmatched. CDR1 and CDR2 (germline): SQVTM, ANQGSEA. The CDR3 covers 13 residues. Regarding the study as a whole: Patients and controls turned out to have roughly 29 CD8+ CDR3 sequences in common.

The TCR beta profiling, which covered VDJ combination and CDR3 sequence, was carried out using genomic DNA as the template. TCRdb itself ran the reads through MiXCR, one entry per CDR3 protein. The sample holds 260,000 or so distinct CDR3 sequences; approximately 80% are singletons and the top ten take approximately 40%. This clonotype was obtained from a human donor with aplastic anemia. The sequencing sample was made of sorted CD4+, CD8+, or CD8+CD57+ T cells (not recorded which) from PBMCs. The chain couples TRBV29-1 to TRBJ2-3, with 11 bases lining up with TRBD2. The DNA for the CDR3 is TGCAGCGAGACTAGCGGGGTTACAGATACGCAGTATTTT. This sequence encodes CSETSGVTDTQYF.